This TCR beta chain is from a study of blood T cell repertoires in COVID-19 (dated by TCRdb to the early 2020s). As for the study more broadly: Samples from collaborators originated in the United States, Italy and Spain and spanned both the acute and convalescent phases of COVID-19. The repertoires were made available in a free public database intended to serve as a resource for research on the immune response to SARS-CoV-2. The dataset comprised deeply sampled blood TCRbeta repertoires from subjects exposed to, actively infected with, or recovered from COVID-19. The prospective study material was composed of cDNA or gDNA derived from T cells, B-cell-depleted T cells, or PBMCs. Samples were obtained from the ongoing ImmuneRACE study (first 160 participants) and from roughly 1,300 subjects provided by 6 global collaborators. Sample metadata almost always included a de-identified subject ID, COVID-19 status, age in years and sex. Where available, HLA class I and class II types were taken from metadata supplied by the sample provider and were not determined by assay-based typing. Beyond this particular receptor, the publication reports: Clinical and demographic metadata were provided uncurated, with the amount varying by source and participant.

The immunoSEQ Assay, a bias-controlled multiplex PCR, was used to amplify TCRbeta CDR3 regions from genomic DNA. The authors processed their data as follows. The number of nucleated cells in each sample was estimated from the amplification of reference gene primers within the assay. Sequence reads were collapsed and filtered to measure the absolute abundance of every unique TCRbeta CDR3 rearrangement. For each sample, productive Simpson clonality was calculated as the square root of Simpson's diversity index across productive rearrangements. TCRdb's version of the immuneACCESS table is confined to in-frame rearrangements and falls short of the full clone set. An unresolved V gene accounts for under half of the shortfall where checked; the remainder is of unknown origin. For V, J and clone size, that table is used; D and trimming come from the DNA. For this sample there are 45,000 to 55,000 clones; about 83% appear just once. About 1.4% of the sample is taken by the ten largest.

Collaborating institutions collected whole blood in K2EDTA tubes following their own protocols. For TCRbeta analysis, collaborator samples were shipped as frozen whole blood, as isolated PBMCs, or as DNA extracted from either sample type. Notes on this clone: This clone's antigen is unknown. Nothing much larger sits one base from this clone, and base qualities are not available.

The CDR3 numbers 17 residues from cysteine through phenylalanine. The sequence is cut down to CDR3 DNA, 51 bases in frame from base 1. Cut back by 1 base and 0 bases, the V and J ends lie 14 bases apart. CDR1 is given as SGHNT and CDR2 as YENEEA, both from the germline V gene. Recombination joined TRBV11-3 with TRBJ2-3; TRBD1 is possibly the D segment (6 matching bases). The clonotype originates from a man aged 50 or older with acute or convalescent COVID-19. Material for sequencing was peripheral blood. The CDR3 has the sequence CASSLGRTAESTDTQYF. The DNA reads TGTGCCAGCAGCTTAGGGCGGACAGCGGAGAGCACAGATACGCAGTATTTT.